This paragraph covers one T cell receptor (beta chain) sequence. What it recognizes is unknown. CDR3 length equals 16 residues. J lost 0 bases, V lost 8 bases, and 3 bases had no gene match. Libraries for TCR beta were made by quantitative 5'-RACE with molecular barcodes. TCRdb passed the 5' RACE reads through MiXCR, listing each CDR3 protein once. This sample has around 230,000 distinct CDR3 sequences; 8% to 9.5% occur once, and the top ten carry around 6.8%. These data come from a study of CD8 T cells in ankylosing spondylitis. Findings and caveats of the study: Some of the motif variants had earlier been found in reactive arthritis patients' fluid and blood. There was a TCR beta motif, made of several highly homologous variants, that appeared characteristic of ankylosing spondylitis blood. With a CD8+ phenotype, disease-linked clones were relatively rare in peripheral blood.

The sample comprised blood, either unsorted or a sorted T cell fraction (not recorded which). This receptor was taken from a male donor with ankylosing spondylitis or in good health (not recorded which). The chain employs TRBV12-3 or TRBV12-4 and TRBJ2-6; TRBD1 aligns across 11 bases. CDR3 DNA: TGTGCCAGCGGACAGGGGGCTCCCTCTGGGGCCAACGTCCTGACTTTC. It is translated as CASGQGAPSGANVLTF.